These 29 T cell receptor beta chains share one sample of origin, sequenced in a study of CXCR3-negative and CXCR3-positive naive CD8 T cells. Findings and caveats of the study: Hydrophobicity of TRB CDR3s was greater in CXCR3-positive naive cells than in CXCR3-negative naive cells.

The libraries of TRB cDNA were prepared using 5' RACE with UMI labels. TCRdb derives one entry per CDR3 protein from the 5' RACE reads, leaving out DNA. The listing contains some 140,000 distinct CDR3 sequences. For these receptors, no antigen is known. The sequencing sample was made of naive CXCR3+ CD8+ T cells from blood. Subset: CD45RO-CCR7+CD27+CD95- naive CD8+ T cells expressing CXCR3 (TNR3+). These receptors came from a human donor in good health. Some clones in this sample may be carry-over from other donors' samples.

The V and J genes are TRBV12-3 or TRBV12-4 and TRBJ1-5; TCRdb gives TRBD1 as the D gene, but with no DNA this cannot be confirmed. The CDR3 runs to 17 residues. The CDR3 sequence: CASSKKGQGMVNQPQHF.

This rearrangement joins TRBV27 to TRBJ1-1; the D gene TCRdb calls, TRBD1, cannot be checked with no DNA. CDR3 size: 13 residues. Germline CDR1 and CDR2: MNHEY and SMNVEV (reference sequence). Here the CDR3 reads CASSLGAGGEAFF.

The chain combines TRBV6-6 with TRBJ2-2. The CDR3 is made up of 14 amino acids. CDR1 MNHNY and CDR2 SVGAGI come from the germline V gene (reference sequence). CDR3 residues: CASNKRQNTGELFF.

The chain has TRBV20-1 and TRBJ2-2; TCRdb selects TRBD1, and the lack of DNA leaves this call unchecked. The length of the CDR3 is 16 residues. The V gene's germline CDR1 is DFQATT and CDR2 SNEGSKA (reference sequence). The CDR3 here is CSARHWTASLPGELFF.

V gene TRBV7-9 combines with J gene TRBJ2-5; TCRdb's assignment of TRBD2 cannot be checked, as there is no DNA. Per germline, CDR1 SEHNR and CDR2 FQNEAQ (reference sequence). The CDR3 totals 15 residues. CDR3 residues: CASSSRTSLEETQYF.

Here the CDR3 reads CASSLGPPTDTQYF. The rearrangement links TRBV7-9 to TRBJ2-3. Germline CDR1 SEHNR, CDR2 FQNEAQ (reference sequence). This CDR3 region has 14 residues.

This chain links TRBV4-3 with TRBJ2-1; as DNA is missing, the TRBD2 call by TCRdb cannot be tested. This CDR3 spans 16 amino acids. Looked up from germline, CDR1 is LGHNA and CDR2 is YSLEER. The CDR3 loop reads CASSQGLAGGNNEQFF.

V and J are TRBV12-3 or TRBV12-4 and TRBJ2-1. This CDR3 is built from 14 residues. This chain's CDR3 is CASSLWGPYNEQFF.

V usage is TRBV9 and J usage is TRBJ2-2; no DNA is available, so the TRBD2 call from TCRdb remains unchecked. The V gene's germline CDR1 is SGDLS and CDR2 YYNGEE. The CDR3 runs 15 residues. CDR3 amino acids: CASSELGLLTGELFF.

The chain is built from TRBV7-2 and TRBJ2-1. Germline V gene sequence: CDR1 SGHTA, CDR2 FQGNSA. CDR3 length equals 17 residues. The CDR3 loop reads CASSLPLGFPSYNEQFF.

The CDR3 reads CSVEGESGNTIYF. The chain couples TRBV29-1 to TRBJ1-3. The CDR3 loop spans 13 amino acids. Looked up from germline, CDR1 is SQVTM and CDR2 is ANQGSEA.

The genes are TRBV28 and TRBJ2-3; TCRdb's D call of TRBD1 is untestable without DNA. Germline CDR1 is MDHEN and CDR2 is SYDVKM. The length of the CDR3 is 13 residues. CDR3 loop: CASEGESTDTQYF.

The V gene is TRBV11-2, the J gene TRBJ2-3; TCRdb names TRBD1, which stays unverified in the absence of DNA. The CDR3 runs 16 residues. Germline V lookup: CDR1 SGHAT, CDR2 FQNNGV. The CDR3 region is CASSLWGNVGTDTQYF. Looking up the rest from reference TRBV11-2 and TRBJ2-3 gives the full variable domain: EAGVAQSPRYKIIEKRQSVAFWCNPISGHATLYWYQQILGQGPKLLIQFQNNGVVDDSQLPKDRFSAERLKGVDSTLKIQPAKLEDSAVYLCASSLWGNVGTDTQYFGPGTRLTVL.

The chain couples TRBV20-1 to TRBJ2-7. This CDR3 is built from 11 residues. Germline V lookup: CDR1 DFQATT, CDR2 SNEGSKA (reference sequence). The CDR3 reads CSARDNYEQYF.

The gene calls are TRBV7-9 and TRBJ2-5; TCRdb proposes TRBD2, but this gene call is untestable without DNA. This CDR3 is 15 amino acids long. The germline CDR1 and CDR2 sequences are SEHNR and FQNEAQ (reference sequence). CDR3 sequence: CASSLRIALQETQYF.

The chain joins TRBV5-1 to TRBJ2-3. The CDR3 loop spans 16 amino acids. The V gene's germline CDR1 is SGHRS and CDR2 YFSETQ. The CDR3 loop is CASSLAGRLETDTQYF.

The rearrangement joins TRBV9 to TRBJ1-1. Looked up from germline, CDR1 is SGDLS and CDR2 is YYNGEE. CDR3 size: 13 residues. The CDR3 spells CASSVGGSTEAFF.

The rearrangement uses TRBV27 and TRBJ2-2; TCRdb's D gene call, TRBD1, goes unchecked for lack of DNA. This CDR3 is 14 amino acids long. Germline CDR1 is MNHEY and CDR2 is SMNVEV (reference sequence). The CDR3 reads CASSLYAGFGELFF.

The CDR3 spells CASSDRTGGRDPQYF. The chain uses TRBV25-1 and TRBJ2-5; as DNA is missing, the TRBD1 call by TCRdb cannot be tested. This CDR3 contains 15 residues. Germline V lookup: CDR1 MGHDK, CDR2 SYGVNS.

The rearrangement links TRBV7-8 to TRBJ2-2. Germline lookup yields CDR1 SGHVS and CDR2 FQNEAQ. The CDR3 is 14 residues long. CDR3 amino acids: CASSLKANTGELSF. Filled out from reference TRBV7-8 and TRBJ2-2, the complete variable domain reads GAGVSQSPRYKVAKRGQDVALRCDPISGHVSLFWYQQALGQGPEFLTYFQNEAQLDKSGLPSDRFFAERPEGSVSTLKIQRTQQEDSAVYLCASSLKANTGELSFGEGSRLTVL.

This chain links TRBV2 with TRBJ2-3. Germline assignment: CDR1 SNHLY and CDR2 FYNNEI. The CDR3 contains 15 residues. CDR3 sequence reads: CASSDTQVDTDTQYF. The full variable domain, rest sourced from reference TRBV2 and TRBJ2-3, is EPEVTQTPSHQVTQMGQEVILRCVPISNHLYFYWYRQILGQKVEFLVSFYNNEISEKSEIFDDQFSVERPDGSNFTLKIRSTKLEDSAMYFCASSDTQVDTDTQYFGPGTRLTVL.

The genes are TRBV19 and TRBJ2-7. CDR1 and CDR2 from the germline V gene are LNHDA and SQIVND (reference sequence). This CDR3 is built from 11 residues. The chain's CDR3 is CASRSTYEQYF.

CDR3 sequence reads: CSVGWDGYEQYF. The chain recombines TRBV29-1 with TRBJ2-7; without DNA, the TCRdb call of TRBD1 cannot be checked. The CDR3 sequence is 12 residues long. Germline-derived CDR1 and CDR2 are SQVTM and ANQGSEA.

J is TRBJ2-5 and V is TRBV3-1; lacking DNA, the TRBD2 call made by TCRdb goes unchecked. There are 15 residues in the CDR3. Per germline, CDR1 LGHDT and CDR2 YNNKEL (reference sequence). The CDR3 sequence: CASSPIAGGGETQYF.

V and J are TRBV6-5 and TRBJ2-7; TCRdb outputs TRBD1, but without DNA this stays unchecked. Per germline, CDR1 MNHEY and CDR2 SVGAGI. The CDR3 consists of 13 residues. Here the CDR3 reads CASSGDTSYEQYF.

The CDR3 region is CASIGLAGVGSTQYF. This chain links TRBV6-5 with TRBJ2-3; TCRdb's D gene call, TRBD2, goes unchecked for lack of DNA. There are 15 residues in the CDR3. Germline lookup yields CDR1 MNHEY and CDR2 SVGAGI.

This chain links TRBV19 with TRBJ1-5. Germline V gene sequence: CDR1 LNHDA, CDR2 SQIVND (reference sequence). This CDR3 contains 13 residues. CDR3 region: CASSIYGDQPQHF.

J is TRBJ2-1 and V is TRBV19; as DNA is missing, the TRBD2 call by TCRdb cannot be tested. This CDR3 comprises 12 residues. Germline V gene lookup returns CDR1 LNHDA and CDR2 SQIVND (reference sequence). CDR3 loop: CASSIEPGLPFF.

The chain joins TRBV28 to TRBJ2-3; TCRdb proposes TRBD2, but this gene call is untestable without DNA. The germline gives CDR1 MDHEN, CDR2 SYDVKM. The CDR3 consists of 15 residues. CDR3: CACRVSGSSADTQYF.